Shown below are 4 T cell receptor beta chains from a single sample sequenced in a study of vaccination effects on CD4 cells after COVID-19. Their antigen targets remain unknown. Using immunoSEQ multiplex PCR, the repertoire was profiled, and TCRdb retains in-frame clones only, with some absent. The sample holds approximately 37,000 clones, around two thirds seen once. Sequencing was preceded by expansion of antigen-specific CD4+ T cells with viral peptide pools in the ViraFEST assay. The culture ran for about 11 days, and then CD4+ T cells were isolated. The person was diagnosed with PCR-confirmed SARS-CoV-2 infection between March and December 2020. This sample comprised CD4+ T cells from PBMCs cultured with a peptide pool, obtained before COVID-19 vaccination. Every receptor here comes from a human donor who had a prior SARS-CoV-2 infection.

The chain employs TRBV6-1 and TRBJ1-3; D may be TRBD1 (5 bases). The CDR3 is 16 residues long. Germline CDR1 MNHNS, CDR2 SASEGT. Trimming pared 3 bases from V and 0 bases from J, leaving 12 bases between. CDR3 nucleotide sequence: TGTGCCAGCAGTGAGGGACTTCCCCGCTCTGGAAACACCATATATTTT. Translation gives CASSEGLPRSGNTIYF.

The V call is TRBV19, the J call TRBJ1-1; 10 bases align to TRBD1. CDR1 is LNHDA, CDR2 SQIVND, per germline (reference sequence). The CDR3 has 15 amino acids. V lost 7 bases to trimming and J lost 3 bases; unmatched junction nucleotides: 8. CDR3 protein: CASILTGGVDTEAFF. The CDR3 DNA is TGTGCCAGTATCCTGACAGGGGGCGTGGACACTGAAGCTTTCTTT.

The genes are TRBV9 and TRBJ2-5, with a tentative D call TRBD2 (5 bases). V dropped 0 bases and J dropped 4 bases, with 16 bases sitting between them. The CDR3 totals 16 residues. From germline, CDR1 is SGDLS and CDR2 YYNGEE. CDR3 region: CASSVGTAEEVETQYF. DNA for the CDR3: TGTGCCAGCAGCGTAGGAACAGCTGAGGAGGTAGAGACCCAGTACTTC.

The gene calls are TRBV21-1 and TRBJ1-2. TRBV21-1 has pseudogene status. This CDR3 has 13 residues. The CDR3 spells CASSPRESDGYTF. The DNA for the CDR3 is TGTGCCAGCAGCCCTAGGGAGTCTGATGGCTACACCTTC.